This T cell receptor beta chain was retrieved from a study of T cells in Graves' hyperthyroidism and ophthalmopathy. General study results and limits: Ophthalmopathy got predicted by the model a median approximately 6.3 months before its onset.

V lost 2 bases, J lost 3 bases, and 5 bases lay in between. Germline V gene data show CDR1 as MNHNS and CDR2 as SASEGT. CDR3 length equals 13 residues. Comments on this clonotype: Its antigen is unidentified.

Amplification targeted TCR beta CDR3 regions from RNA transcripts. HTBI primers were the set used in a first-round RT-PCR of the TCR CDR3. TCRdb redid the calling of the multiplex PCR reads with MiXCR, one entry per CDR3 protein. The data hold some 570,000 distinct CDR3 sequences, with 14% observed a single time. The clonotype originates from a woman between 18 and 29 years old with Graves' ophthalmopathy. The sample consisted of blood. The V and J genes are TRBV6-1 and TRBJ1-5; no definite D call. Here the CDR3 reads CASSESPNQPQHF. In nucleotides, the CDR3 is TGTGCCAGCAGTGAATCCCCCAATCAGCCCCAGCATTTT.